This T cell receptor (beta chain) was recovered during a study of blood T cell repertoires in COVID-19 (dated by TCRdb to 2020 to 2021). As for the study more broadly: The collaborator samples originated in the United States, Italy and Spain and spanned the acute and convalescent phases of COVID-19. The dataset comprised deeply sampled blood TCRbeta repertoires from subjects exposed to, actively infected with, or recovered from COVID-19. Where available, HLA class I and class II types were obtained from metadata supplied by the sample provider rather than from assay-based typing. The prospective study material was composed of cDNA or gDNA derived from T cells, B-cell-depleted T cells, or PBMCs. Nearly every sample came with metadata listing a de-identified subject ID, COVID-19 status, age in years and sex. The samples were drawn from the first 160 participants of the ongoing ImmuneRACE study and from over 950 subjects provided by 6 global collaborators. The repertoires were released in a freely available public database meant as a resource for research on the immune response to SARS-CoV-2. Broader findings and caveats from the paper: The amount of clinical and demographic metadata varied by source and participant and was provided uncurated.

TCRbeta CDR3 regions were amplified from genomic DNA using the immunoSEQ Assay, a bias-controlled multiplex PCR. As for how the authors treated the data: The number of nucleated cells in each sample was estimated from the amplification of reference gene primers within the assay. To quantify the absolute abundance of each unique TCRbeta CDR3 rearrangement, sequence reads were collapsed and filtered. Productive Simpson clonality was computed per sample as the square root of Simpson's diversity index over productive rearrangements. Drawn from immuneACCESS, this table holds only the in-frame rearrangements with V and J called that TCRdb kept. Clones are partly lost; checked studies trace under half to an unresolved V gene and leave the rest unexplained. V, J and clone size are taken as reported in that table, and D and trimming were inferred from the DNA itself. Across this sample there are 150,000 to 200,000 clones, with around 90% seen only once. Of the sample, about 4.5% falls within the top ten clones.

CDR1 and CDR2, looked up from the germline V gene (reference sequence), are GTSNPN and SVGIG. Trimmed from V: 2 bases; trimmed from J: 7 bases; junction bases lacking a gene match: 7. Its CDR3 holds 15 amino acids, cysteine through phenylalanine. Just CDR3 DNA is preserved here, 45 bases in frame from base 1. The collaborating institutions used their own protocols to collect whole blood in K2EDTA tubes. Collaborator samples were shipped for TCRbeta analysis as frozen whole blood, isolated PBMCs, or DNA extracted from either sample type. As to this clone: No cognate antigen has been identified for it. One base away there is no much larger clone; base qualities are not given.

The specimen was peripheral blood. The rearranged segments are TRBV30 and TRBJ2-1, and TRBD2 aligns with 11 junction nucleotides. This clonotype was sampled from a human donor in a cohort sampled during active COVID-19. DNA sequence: TGTGCCTGGAGTCACACTAGCGGGAGAATGAATGAGCAGTTCTTC. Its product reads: CAWSHTSGRMNEQFF.